These T cell receptor beta chains were read from a single sample in a study of blood T cell repertoires in COVID-19. Here immunoSEQ multiplex PCR was the method, and the copy in TCRdb shows in-frame clones only, minus some. The repertoire holds 390,000 or so clones, 70% to 90% seen once, with about 2.9% in the top ten. What was sequenced was peripheral blood. These receptors came from a woman aged 25 to 39 with COVID-19, enrolled during active disease. CDR3s include the opening cysteine and the closing phenylalanine or tryptophan. Each record gives: J gene, V gene, D gene, clone size, CDR3 protein, CDR3 DNA. The D gene is left open where the match is weak. Some rows have no size entry. The others give once, few or many, or a class for an expanded clone.

J gene: TRBJ1-5
V gene: TRBV3-1/TRBV3-2
D gene: NA
clone size: NA
CDR3 protein: CASSRNPPGTSDQPQHF
CDR3 DNA: TGTGCCAGCAGCCGCAACCCCCCGGGTACCAGCGACCAGCCCCAGCATTTT

J gene: TRBJ1-4
V gene: TRBV3-1/TRBV3-2
D gene: NA
clone size: NA
CDR3 protein: CASSPRGYTNEKLFF
CDR3 DNA: TGTGCCAGCAGCCCGCGGGGCTATACTAATGAAAAACTGTTTTTT

J gene: TRBJ1-4
V gene: TRBV2
D gene: NA
clone size: NA
CDR3 protein: CASSRLALGNEKLFF
CDR3 DNA: TGTGCCAGCAGCCGGTTAGCGTTGGGGAATGAAAAACTGTTTTTT

J gene: TRBJ1-4
V gene: TRBV7-2
D gene: TRBD1
clone size: once
CDR3 protein: CASSLLGQGRATNEKLFF
CDR3 DNA: TGTGCCAGCAGCTTACTGGGACAGGGGAGGGCAACTAATGAAAAACTGTTTTTT

J gene: TRBJ2-2
V gene: TRBV13
D gene: NA
clone size: NA
CDR3 protein: CASSLGLNGGARSGELFF
CDR3 DNA: TGTGCCAGCAGCTTAGGCCTAAACGGGGGAGCACGATCCGGGGAGCTGTTTTTT

J gene: TRBJ1-1
V gene: TRBV5-4
D gene: TRBD1
clone size: NA
CDR3 protein: CASSLMRTGNTEAFF
CDR3 DNA: TGTGCCAGCAGCTTAATGAGGACAGGAAACACTGAAGCTTTCTTT

J gene: TRBJ2-2
V gene: TRBV2
D gene: TRBD1
clone size: NA
CDR3 protein: CASSEGATNTGELFF
CDR3 DNA: TGTGCCAGCAGCGAGGGGGCTACGAACACCGGGGAGCTGTTTTTT

J gene: TRBJ2-1
V gene: TRBV2
D gene: NA
clone size: NA
CDR3 protein: CASRDTAGHNEQFF
CDR3 DNA: TGTGCCAGCAGGGATACAGCGGGCCACAATGAGCAGTTCTTC

J gene: TRBJ2-7
V gene: TRBV3-1/TRBV3-2
D gene: NA
clone size: NA
CDR3 protein: CASSPDRSPPYEQYF
CDR3 DNA: TGTGCCAGCAGCCCTGACAGGTCCCCCCCCTACGAGCAGTACTTC

J gene: TRBJ2-7
V gene: TRBV10-3
D gene: NA
clone size: NA
CDR3 protein: CAISEETRGEQYF
CDR3 DNA: TGTGCCATCAGTGAGGAGACTCGGGGCGAGCAGTACTTC

J gene: TRBJ2-1
V gene: TRBV24-1
D gene: TRBD1
clone size: NA
CDR3 protein: CATSDVPDRNNEQFF
CDR3 DNA: TGTGCCACCAGTGATGTCCCGGACAGGAACAATGAGCAGTTCTTC

J gene: TRBJ2-2
V gene: TRBV4-3
D gene: NA
clone size: once
CDR3 protein: CASSHILYKLLAGGETGELFF
CDR3 DNA: TGCGCCAGCAGCCACATCCTTTACAAACTCCTGGCTGGGGGCGAGACCGGGGAGCTGTTTTTT

J gene: TRBJ2-3
V gene: TRBV5-1
D gene: TRBD1
clone size: NA
CDR3 protein: CASSLTGTGRPDTQYF
CDR3 DNA: TGCGCCAGCAGCTTAACCGGGACAGGGAGGCCAGATACGCAGTATTTT

J gene: TRBJ2-5
V gene: TRBV19
D gene: TRBD2
clone size: NA
CDR3 protein: CASSPRPGLAAQETQYF
CDR3 DNA: TGTGCCAGTAGCCCTAGACCGGGACTAGCGGCGCAAGAGACCCAGTACTTC

J gene: TRBJ1-2
V gene: TRBV23-1
D gene: NA
clone size: NA
CDR3 protein: CAGGRRGPYWGGYTF
CDR3 DNA: TGCGCCGGAGGCCGAAGAGGCCCCTACTGGGGAGGCTACACCTTC

J gene: TRBJ2-7
V gene: TRBV2
D gene: NA
clone size: NA
CDR3 protein: CASNPLISGVRDEQYF
CDR3 DNA: TGTGCCAGCAACCCCCTCATTTCAGGGGTCCGGGACGAGCAGTACTTC

J gene: TRBJ1-6
V gene: TRBV7-6
D gene: TRBD1
clone size: NA
CDR3 protein: CASSWNRGGNSPLHF
CDR3 DNA: TGTGCCAGCAGCTGGAACAGGGGGGGGAATTCACCCCTCCACTTT

J gene: TRBJ2-1
V gene: TRBV27
D gene: TRBD2
clone size: NA
CDR3 protein: CASSSAKAGVPYNEQFF
CDR3 DNA: TGTGCCAGCAGTTCCGCCAAAGCGGGAGTCCCCTACAATGAGCAGTTCTTC

J gene: TRBJ2-1
V gene: TRBV10-1
D gene: TRBD1
clone size: NA
CDR3 protein: CASSSRTGGSNNEQFF
CDR3 DNA: TGCGCCAGCAGTTCCCGGACAGGGGGAAGTAACAATGAGCAGTTCTTC

J gene: TRBJ1-4
V gene: TRBV4-3
D gene: TRBD1
clone size: NA
CDR3 protein: CASSQDRGQSNEKLFF
CDR3 DNA: TGCGCCAGCAGCCAAGATAGGGGACAGTCTAATGAAAAACTGTTTTTT

J gene: TRBJ1-1
V gene: TRBV20-1
D gene: NA
clone size: NA
CDR3 protein: CSARAAGEAFF
CDR3 DNA: TGCAGTGCTAGAGCGGCGGGCGAAGCTTTCTTT

J gene: TRBJ2-1
V gene: TRBV24-1
D gene: NA
clone size: NA
CDR3 protein: CATSDRGASRAHEQFF
CDR3 DNA: TGTGCCACCAGTGATCGCGGGGCTTCCCGCGCCCATGAGCAGTTCTTC

J gene: TRBJ1-1
V gene: TRBV28
D gene: NA
clone size: NA
CDR3 protein: CASSLTPGILMNTEAFF
CDR3 DNA: TGTGCCAGCAGTTTGACTCCCGGGATTCTAATGAACACTGAAGCTTTCTTT

J gene: TRBJ2-1
V gene: TRBV10-1
D gene: NA
clone size: NA
CDR3 protein: CASSSGGGTYNEQFF
CDR3 DNA: TGCGCCAGCTCCAGCGGTGGGGGGACCTACAATGAGCAGTTCTTC

J gene: TRBJ1-1
V gene: TRBV2
D gene: NA
clone size: NA
CDR3 protein: CASSGQQNTEAFF
CDR3 DNA: TGTGCCAGCAGTGGTCAACAGAACACTGAAGCTTTCTTT

J gene: TRBJ1-1
V gene: TRBV19
D gene: NA
clone size: once
CDR3 protein: CASSPLRNTEAFF
CDR3 DNA: TGTGCCAGTAGTCCGTTGCGGAACACTGAAGCTTTCTTT

J gene: TRBJ1-2
V gene: TRBV6-2/TRBV6-3
D gene: NA
clone size: NA
CDR3 protein: CASSLGQSGRYGYTF
CDR3 DNA: TGTGCCAGCAGTCTGGGACAATCCGGAAGGTATGGCTACACCTTC

J gene: TRBJ1-3
V gene: TRBV30
D gene: NA
clone size: NA
CDR3 protein: CAWRRGNHGNTIYF
CDR3 DNA: TGTGCCTGGAGGAGGGGGAATCATGGAAACACCATATATTTT

J gene: TRBJ1-3
V gene: TRBV11-2
D gene: TRBD1
clone size: few
CDR3 protein: CASSLARQGIHTIYF
CDR3 DNA: TGTGCCAGCAGCTTAGCTCGACAGGGGATACACACCATATATTTT

J gene: TRBJ2-5
V gene: TRBV27
D gene: NA
clone size: once
CDR3 protein: CASTPLSGGQRQTQYF
CDR3 DNA: TGTGCCAGTACTCCGTTGTCTGGGGGCCAAAGGCAGACCCAGTACTTC